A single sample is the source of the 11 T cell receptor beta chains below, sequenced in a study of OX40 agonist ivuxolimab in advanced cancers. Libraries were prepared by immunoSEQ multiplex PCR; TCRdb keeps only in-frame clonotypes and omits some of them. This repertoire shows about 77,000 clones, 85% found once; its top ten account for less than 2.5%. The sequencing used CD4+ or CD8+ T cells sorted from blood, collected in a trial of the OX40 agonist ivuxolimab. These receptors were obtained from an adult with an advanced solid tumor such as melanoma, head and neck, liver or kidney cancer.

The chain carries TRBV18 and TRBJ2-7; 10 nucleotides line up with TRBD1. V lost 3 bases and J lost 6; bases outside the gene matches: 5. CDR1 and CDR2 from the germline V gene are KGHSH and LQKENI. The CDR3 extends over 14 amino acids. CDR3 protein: CASSPPGQGSEQYF. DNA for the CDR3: TGTGCCAGCTCACCCCCGGGACAGGGGTCCGAGCAGTACTTC.

CDR3 DNA: TGTGCCAGCAGTTTACTTGGACAGGGGGCGACCTACGAGCAGTACTTC. It codes for CASSLLGQGATYEQYF. The chain couples TRBV27 to TRBJ2-7; TRBD1 aligns across 11 bases. Germline V gene sequence: CDR1 MNHEY, CDR2 SMNVEV (reference sequence). The CDR3 contains 16 residues. V shed 2 bases and J 2 bases; nucleotides not matched to a gene: 5.

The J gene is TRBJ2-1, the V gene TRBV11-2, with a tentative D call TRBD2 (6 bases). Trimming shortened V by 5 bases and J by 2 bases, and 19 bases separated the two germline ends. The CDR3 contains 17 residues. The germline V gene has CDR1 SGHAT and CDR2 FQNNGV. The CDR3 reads CASSTMGGGVTYNEQFF. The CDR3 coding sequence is TGTGCCAGCAGCACGATGGGTGGAGGGGTCACCTACAATGAGCAGTTCTTC.

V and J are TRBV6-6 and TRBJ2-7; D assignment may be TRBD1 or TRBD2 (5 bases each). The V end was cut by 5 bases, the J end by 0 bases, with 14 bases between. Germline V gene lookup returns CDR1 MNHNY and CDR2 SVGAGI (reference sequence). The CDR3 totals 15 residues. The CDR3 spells CASSRSGTGSYEQYF. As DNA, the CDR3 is TGTGCCAGCAGTCGATCCGGGACGGGCTCCTACGAGCAGTACTTC.

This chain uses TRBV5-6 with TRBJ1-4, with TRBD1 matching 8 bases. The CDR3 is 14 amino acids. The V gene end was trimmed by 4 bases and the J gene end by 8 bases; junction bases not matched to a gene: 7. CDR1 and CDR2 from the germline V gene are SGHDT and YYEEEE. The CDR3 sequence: CASSTDRVGEKLFF. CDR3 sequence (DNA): TGTGCCAGCAGCACGGACAGGGTTGGGGAAAAACTGTTTTTT. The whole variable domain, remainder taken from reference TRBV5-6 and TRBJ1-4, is DAGVTQSPTHLIKTRGQQVTLRCSPKSGHDTVSWYQQALGQGPQFIFQYYEEEERQRGNFPDRFSGHQFPNYSSELNVNALLLGDSALYLCASSTDRVGEKLFFGSGTQLSVL.

The CDR3 DNA is TGTGCCAGCAGCAAGGGACAGCGAGAAAAACTGTTTTTT. Protein product: CASSKGQREKLFF. The rearrangement uses TRBV11-3 and TRBJ1-4, with 7 positions matching TRBD1. V gave up 5 bases and J gave up 8 bases; unmatched junction bases: 5. CDR1 is SGHNT and CDR2 is YENEEA in the germline V gene. CDR3 length: 13 residues.

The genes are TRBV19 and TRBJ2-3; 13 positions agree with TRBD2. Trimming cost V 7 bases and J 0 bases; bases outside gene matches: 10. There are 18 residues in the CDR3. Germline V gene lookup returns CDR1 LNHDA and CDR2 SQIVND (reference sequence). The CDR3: CASTPTSGRILSTDTQYF. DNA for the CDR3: TGTGCCAGTACCCCGACTAGCGGGAGGATACTAAGCACAGATACGCAGTATTTT.

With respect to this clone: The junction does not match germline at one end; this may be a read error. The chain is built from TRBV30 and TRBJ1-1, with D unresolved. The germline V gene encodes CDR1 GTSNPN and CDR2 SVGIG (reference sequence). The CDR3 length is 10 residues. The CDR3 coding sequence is TGTGCCTGGATCTCGGTACAGTCTCAATTT. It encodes CAWISVQSQF.

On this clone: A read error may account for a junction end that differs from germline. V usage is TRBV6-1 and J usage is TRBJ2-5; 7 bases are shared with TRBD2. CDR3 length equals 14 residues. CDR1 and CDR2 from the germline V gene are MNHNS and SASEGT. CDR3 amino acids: CASSKAGSQETQYF. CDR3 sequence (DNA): TGTGCCAGCAGTAAAGCGGGGTCGCAAGAGACCCAGTACTTC.

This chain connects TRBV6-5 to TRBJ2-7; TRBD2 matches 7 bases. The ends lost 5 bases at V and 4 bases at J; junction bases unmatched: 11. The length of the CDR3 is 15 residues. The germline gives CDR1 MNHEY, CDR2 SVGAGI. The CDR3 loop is CASSLVATGGYEQYF. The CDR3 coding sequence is TGTGCCAGCAGTCTCGTGGCTACGGGGGGTTACGAGCAGTACTTC.

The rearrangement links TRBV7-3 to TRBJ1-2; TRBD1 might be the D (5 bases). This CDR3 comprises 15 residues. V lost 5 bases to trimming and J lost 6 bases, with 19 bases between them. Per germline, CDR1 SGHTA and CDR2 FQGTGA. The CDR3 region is CASSPESGTAHGYTF. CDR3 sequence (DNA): TGTGCCAGCAGCCCTGAATCCGGGACCGCCCATGGCTACACCTTC.